This T cell receptor beta chain is from a study of Graves' ophthalmopathy and Graves' hyperthyroidism. General study results and limits: The model flagged ophthalmopathy progression at 65% to 71% sensitivity and 72% to 80% specificity.

This clonotype was observed many times. What it binds is not known. CDR3 length: 12 amino acids. Germline-derived CDR1 and CDR2 are MNHNS and SASEGT. Trimming removed 7 bases from V and 8 bases from J, with 12 bases in between. CDR3 regions of TCR beta were amplified from RNA transcripts. First-round RT-PCR relied on HTBI primers, and a second-round multiplex PCR came next. TCRdb reprocessed the multiplex PCR reads via MiXCR and lists one record per CDR3 protein. The sample carries about 620,000 distinct CDR3 sequences, roughly 20% recorded once. If patients had other autoimmune diseases, uncontrolled infections, pregnancy or lactation, they were excluded. Each diagnosis was determined on the basis of clinical symptoms, serum thyroxine, TRAb, thyroid ultrasound and orbital computed tomography.

Material: peripheral blood. The genes are TRBV6-1 and TRBJ2-4, with a tentative D call TRBD1 (6 bases). The receptor was isolated from a woman younger than 35 with stable Graves' hyperthyroidism. Some clones in this sample may be carry-over from other donors' samples. This chain's CDR3 is CASTYRVDIQYF. DNA for the CDR3: TGTGCCAGCACCTACAGGGTTGACATTCAGTACTTC.